This T cell receptor beta chain was obtained from a study of shared clonotypes between healthy human individuals. Deep-level settings were used for running the assay. Produced via immunoSEQ multiplex PCR; TCRdb's table is partial and in-frame only. The data hold a few million clones, with approximately 93% observed a single time. Trimming left V 5 bases short and J 2 bases short, with 14 bases between. Germline V gene lookup returns CDR1 SGDLS and CDR2 YYNGEE. The CDR3 totals 15 residues. The J gene is TRBJ2-1, the V gene TRBV9; perhaps TRBD2 as D (6 bases). The source of this sequence is a man younger than 30 in good health. Some clones in this sample may be carry-over from other donors' samples. The sequencing input was naive CD4+ T cells from PBMCs. Specified subset: CD45RA+ positively selected. The CDR3 here is CASSRLVSAYNEQFF. For the CDR3, the DNA is TGTGCCAGCAGTCGACTAGTTTCCGCCTACAATGAGCAGTTCTTC.